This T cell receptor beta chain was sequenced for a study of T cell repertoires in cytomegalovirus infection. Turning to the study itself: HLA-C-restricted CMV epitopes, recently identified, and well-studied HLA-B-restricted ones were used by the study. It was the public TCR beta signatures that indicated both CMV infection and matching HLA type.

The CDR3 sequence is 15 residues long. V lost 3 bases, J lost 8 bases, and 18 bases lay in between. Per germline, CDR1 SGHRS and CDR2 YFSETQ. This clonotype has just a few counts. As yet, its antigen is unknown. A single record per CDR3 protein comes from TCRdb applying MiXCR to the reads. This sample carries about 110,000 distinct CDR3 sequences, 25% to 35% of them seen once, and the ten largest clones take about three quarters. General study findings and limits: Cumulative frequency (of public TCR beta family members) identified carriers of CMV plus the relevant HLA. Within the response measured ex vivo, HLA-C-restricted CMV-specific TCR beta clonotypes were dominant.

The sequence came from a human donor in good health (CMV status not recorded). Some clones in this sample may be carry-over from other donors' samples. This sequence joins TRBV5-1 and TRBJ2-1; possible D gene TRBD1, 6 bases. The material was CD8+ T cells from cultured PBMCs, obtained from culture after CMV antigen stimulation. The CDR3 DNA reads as TGCGCCAGCAGCTCCCGGGAACAGGGTATAGATGAGCAGTTCTTC. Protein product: CASSSREQGIDEQFF. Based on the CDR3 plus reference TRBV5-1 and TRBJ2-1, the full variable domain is KAGVTQTPRYLIKTRGQQVTLSCSPISGHRSVSWYQQTPGQGLQFLFEYFSETQRNKGNFPGRFSGRQFSNSRSEMNVSTLELGDSALYLCASSSREQGIDEQFFGPGTRLTVL.